The table lists the clone carrying this TCR beta chain with a few counts. The CDR3 is made up of 15 amino acids. From germline, CDR1 is MDHEN and CDR2 SYDVKM. V was clipped by 6 bases and J by 4 bases; unmatched bases: 9. The data are from a study of blood T cell repertoires in COVID-19. Whole-study context: Samples came from the United States, Italy and Spain, spanning acute and convalescent COVID-19. PBMCs, B-cell-depleted T cells, or T cells provided the cDNA or gDNA that made up the material.

Per the original data handling: Cell counts per sample came from amplifying reference gene primers. Here immunoSEQ multiplex PCR was the method, and the copy in TCRdb shows in-frame clones only, minus some. The V and J calls and the clone size are those of that table, but D and trimming were determined from the DNA. The sample carries about 96,000 clones, roughly 80% recorded once. The specimen sequenced was peripheral blood. This TCR derives from a man aged 50-59 years who had recovered from COVID-19. The V call is TRBV28, the J call TRBJ1-2; 9 nucleotides line up with TRBD1. CDR3 in amino acids: CASSSGGQGTYGYTF. The CDR3, as DNA: TGTGCCAGCAGCTCCGGGGGACAGGGAACCTATGGCTACACCTTC.